This note documents a single T cell receptor beta chain sequence. The CDR3 spans 13 residues. Per germline, CDR1 MNHNS and CDR2 SASEGT. The J segment lost 4 bases and the V segment lost 6 bases, leaving 5 bases of the junction unmatched. This specimen comes from a study of CD8 T cells in Susac syndrome. Study-level background: There were Susac syndrome patients who were therapy-naive at blood draw, others on corticosteroids, and others on intravenous immunoglobulin alone.

cDNA came from about 0.5 to 1 ug RNA primed by random hexamers. TCRdb itself ran the immunoSEQ multiplex PCR reads through MiXCR, one entry per CDR3 protein. This sample has 150,000 to 200,000 distinct CDR3 sequences, with roughly 90% found just once. The sequence was obtained from a human donor with Susac syndrome. V gene TRBV6-1 combines with J gene TRBJ1-1; TRBD1 matches at 7 bases. The sequencing sample was made of CD4+ T cells from PBMCs. The CDR3 spells CASRTPGGTEAFF. The CDR3 DNA sequence: TGTGCCAGCAGGACCCCAGGGGGCACTGAAGCTTTCTTT.